This entry lists 29 T cell receptor beta chains sequenced from one sample in a study of blood T cell repertoires in COVID-19. The table came from immunoSEQ multiplex PCR; TCRdb's copy has only in-frame clones and leaves some out. The profile shows around 340,000 clones, about 86% of them singletons. The specimen was peripheral blood. The receptors derive from a woman in her sixties with COVID-19, enrolled during active disease.

The chain uses TRBV4-1 and TRBJ2-5, with D perhaps matching TRBD2 (6 bases). Trimming removed 4 bases at V and 1 base at J, with 10 bases between. Germline loops: CDR1 MGHRA, CDR2 YSYEKL. This CDR3 comprises 14 residues. CDR3 protein: CASSRLGGQETQYF. The CDR3 region has the DNA TGCGCCAGCAGCCGCTTGGGGGGCCAAGAGACCCAGTACTTC.

The chain uses TRBV21-1 and TRBJ1-6. TRBV21-1 has pseudogene status. This CDR3 has 19 residues. CDR3 amino acids: CASSNGHGRRSGCNSPLHF. The CDR3 coding sequence is TGTGCCAGCAGCAACGGACACGGGAGGCGATCGGGGTGTAATTCACCCCTCCACTTT.

The CDR3 protein is CASSSSGDTQYF. CDR3 coding DNA: TGTGCCAGCAGCTCCTCGGGAGATACGCAGTATTTT. The chain employs TRBV7-3 and TRBJ2-3; unclear D gene. The germline gives CDR1 SGHTA, CDR2 FQGTGA. V was cut by 4 bases and J by 5 bases, with 7 bases left in between. The CDR3 runs 12 residues.

The chain is built from TRBV6-7 and TRBJ1-5; D is perhaps TRBD1 (5 bases). TRBV6-7 falls under the ORF class, with uncertain function. Trimming took 6 bases from V and 5 from J, leaving 17 bases between them. The CDR3 covers 15 residues. CDR3 sequence reads: CASRLWYGGDQPQHF. The DNA for the CDR3 is TGTGCCAGCAGATTATGGTACGGGGGAGATCAGCCCCAGCATTTT.

V gene TRBV11-3 combines with J gene TRBJ2-3; 7 bases align to TRBD1. Germline trimming cut 5 bases from V and 3 bases from J; bases unmatched to any gene: 8. The CDR3 extends over 15 amino acids. Germline V gives CDR1 SGHNT, CDR2 YENEEA. The CDR3 reads CASSQGTAQTDTQYF. As DNA, the CDR3 is TGTGCCAGCAGCCAAGGGACAGCCCAAACAGATACGCAGTATTTT.

The chain uses TRBV7-2 and TRBJ2-5, with 7 nucleotides matching TRBD2. CDR1 and CDR2 (germline): SGHTA, FQGNSA. The CDR3 spans 14 residues. With 5 bases clipped from V and 4 bases from J, the junction kept 7 bases outside the gene matches. The CDR3 region is CASSPWSGGETQYF. The CDR3 nucleotides read TGTGCCAGCAGCCCCTGGTCGGGGGGAGAGACCCAGTACTTC.

V and J are TRBV9 and TRBJ2-1; 10 nucleotides line up with TRBD2. Germline V gene sequence: CDR1 SGDLS, CDR2 YYNGEE. There are 17 residues in the CDR3. Losses at the gene ends were 4 bases for V and 8 bases for J; bases not matched to a gene: 15. The CDR3 spells CASSPRPASGGAHEQFF. In nucleotides, the CDR3 is TGTGCCAGCAGCCCAAGGCCGGCGAGCGGGGGGGCCCATGAGCAGTTCTTC.

The chain carries TRBV7-7 and TRBJ2-5; 9 bases agree with TRBD2. Germline assignment: CDR1 SSHAT and CDR2 FNYEAQ (reference sequence). V shed 2 bases and J 3 bases; nucleotides not matched to a gene: 4. The CDR3 runs 15 residues. The CDR3 nucleotides are TGTGCCAGCAGCTTAAAGCGGGGGGCAGAAGAGACCCAGTACTTC. Translating gives CASSLKRGAEETQYF.

The chain couples TRBV27 to TRBJ2-1; 10 nucleotides agree with TRBD1. This CDR3 is built from 15 residues. Germline values: CDR1 MNHEY, CDR2 SMNVEV (reference sequence). Trimming removed 10 bases from V and 4 bases from J; junction bases left unmatched: 10. The CDR3 region has the DNA TGTGCCACCTGGTTTCGGGACAGGGGATACAATGAGCAGTTCTTC. Protein: CATWFRDRGYNEQFF.

In regard to this clone: At the DNA level, this CDR3 is encoded by other sequences in the same sample as well. This sequence joins TRBV6-5 and TRBJ1-5; the D gene is possibly TRBD1 (6 bases). The CDR3 loop spans 13 amino acids. The V and J ends lost 2 bases and 4 bases respectively, with 6 bases between them. Germline V CDR1 and CDR2: MNHEY, SVGAGI. CDR3 protein: CASSYTGNQPQHF. Here the CDR3 DNA reads TGTGCCAGCAGTTACACAGGGAATCAGCCCCAGCATTTT.

The V and J genes are TRBV7-2 and TRBJ1-4; D call uncertain. The CDR3 runs 16 residues. The V and J ends lost 1 base and 2 bases respectively, with 11 bases between them. The germline V gene encodes CDR1 SGHTA and CDR2 FQGNSA. DNA of the CDR3: TGTGCCAGCAGCTTAGACGGGAGGAGTACTAATGAAAAACTGTTTTTT. Translating it yields CASSLDGRSTNEKLFF.

The V gene is TRBV5-1, the J gene TRBJ2-7; 9 bases align to TRBD1. The germline CDR1 and CDR2 sequences are SGHRS and YFSETQ. V shed 3 bases, J shed 5 bases, and the junction held 6 bases outside the gene matches. This CDR3 is built from 14 residues. The CDR3 region is CASSSPGQGNEQYF. CDR3 in DNA: TGCGCCAGCAGCTCCCCGGGACAGGGCAACGAGCAGTACTTC.

CDR3 loop: CASSVGTGAVNQPQHF. DNA of the CDR3: TGTGCCAGCAGCGTCGGGACAGGGGCAGTAAATCAGCCCCAGCATTTT. The chain has TRBV9 and TRBJ1-5; 10 bases agree with TRBD1. Germline values: CDR1 SGDLS, CDR2 YYNGEE. The trim removed 2 bases at V and 4 bases at J, leaving 6 bases unmatched. The CDR3 loop spans 16 amino acids.

The chain carries TRBV27 and TRBJ2-7, with 7 positions matching TRBD1. The J segment lost 1 base and the V segment lost 6 bases, leaving 6 bases of the junction unmatched. CDR3 length: 14 amino acids. CDR1 MNHEY and CDR2 SMNVEV come from the germline V gene (reference sequence). The CDR3 DNA is TGTGCCAGCAGCACAGGGGTCTTATCCTACGAGCAGTACTTC. Its protein product is CASSTGVLSYEQYF.

The J gene is TRBJ1-5, the V gene TRBV29-1; tentatively, D is TRBD1 (6 bases). This CDR3 is built from 14 residues. V dropped 4 bases and J dropped 5 bases, with 15 bases sitting between them. Germline V gene sequence: CDR1 SQVTM, CDR2 ANQGSEA. The CDR3 loop is CSVGVGGQDQPQHF. Here the CDR3 DNA reads TGCAGCGTTGGGGTTGGGGGCCAGGATCAGCCCCAGCATTTT.

The chain recombines TRBV10-3 with TRBJ1-2; TRBD1 aligns across 7 bases. With V trimmed by 6 bases and J by 2 bases, 9 bases remained unmatched. The CDR3 has 15 amino acids. Germline CDR1 is ENHRY and CDR2 is SYGVKD. The CDR3 coding sequence is TGTGCCATCAGAGGTTTTGACAGGGACAACTATGGCTACACCTTC. Its protein is CAIRGFDRDNYGYTF.

This clone has just one count. The rearrangement uses TRBV5-1 and TRBJ2-7; D perhaps matches TRBD1 (6 bases). CDR1 SGHRS and CDR2 YFSETQ come from the germline V gene. Trimming pared 0 bases from V and 0 bases from J, leaving 10 bases between. This CDR3 has 15 residues. The CDR3 DNA is TGCGCCAGCAGCTTGGAAACAGGGCCCTCCTACGAGCAGTACTTC. Translated, it gives CASSLETGPSYEQYF.

This chain uses TRBV6-2 or TRBV6-3 with TRBJ2-1; 7 bases fit TRBD2. J was trimmed by 0 bases and V by 0 bases; bases with no gene match: 5. From germline, CDR1 is MNHEY and CDR2 SVGEGT. This CDR3 contains 17 residues. The CDR3 spells CASSYSGRGSSYNEQFF. In nucleotides, the CDR3 is TGTGCCAGCAGTTACTCGGGGCGGGGGAGCTCCTACAATGAGCAGTTCTTC.

This chain connects TRBV2 to TRBJ2-3; 9 nucleotides line up with TRBD1. The V gene end was trimmed by 6 bases and the J gene end by 14 bases; junction bases not matched to a gene: 9. CDR3 length: 12 residues. The germline V gene has CDR1 SNHLY and CDR2 FYNNEI. In nucleotides, the CDR3 is TGTGCCAGCAGGACCGGGACAGGGAGCCGGTATTTT. Encoded protein: CASRTGTGSRYF.

The chain couples TRBV7-9 to TRBJ1-6; D is ambiguous. Germline V gene data show CDR1 as SEHNR and CDR2 as FQNEAQ (reference sequence). V was pared by 7 bases and J by 0 bases, with 13 bases between. The CDR3 sequence is 16 residues long. The DNA for the CDR3 is TGTGCCAGCAACACAGTTCCCAGCTCCTATAATTCACCCCTCCACTTT. Its translation is CASNTVPSSYNSPLHF.

The J gene is TRBJ2-2, the V gene TRBV2; no definite D call. The CDR3 is made up of 12 amino acids. CDR1 is SNHLY, CDR2 FYNNEI, per germline. Between the trimmed V and J ends, which lost 7 bases and 5 bases, there was a span of 8 bases. The CDR3: CASNRRTGELFF. DNA for the CDR3: TGTGCCAGCAATAGGCGGACCGGGGAGCTGTTTTTT.

The V and J genes are TRBV18 and TRBJ2-7, with TRBD1 matching over 9 bases. V was clipped by 4 bases and J by 6 bases; unmatched bases: 1. Per the germline V gene, CDR1 is KGHSH and CDR2 is LQKENI. The CDR3 consists of 12 residues. CDR3: CASSRQGGEQYF. DNA for the CDR3: TGTGCCAGCTCACGACAGGGGGGCGAGCAGTACTTC.

This clone was seen more than once but under ten times. V gene TRBV6-5 combines with J gene TRBJ1-2, with D maybe TRBD1 (5 bases). Trimming pared 6 bases from V and 8 bases from J, leaving 19 bases between. Germline lookup yields CDR1 MNHEY and CDR2 SVGAGI. The CDR3 extends over 14 amino acids. CDR3 protein: CASSTPGGVQGYTF. CDR3 coding DNA: TGTGCCAGCAGCACCCCCGGGGGGGTTCAAGGCTACACCTTC.

The chain is built from TRBV6-7 and TRBJ1-1, with D hard to call. TRBV6-7 is treated as an ORF (open reading frame) with a function not yet certain. The V gene lost 5 bases and the J gene lost 1 base, with 8 bases spanning the gap. This CDR3 has 13 amino acids. The CDR3 region is CASSPPRNTEAFF. The CDR3 region has the DNA TGTGCCAGCAGTCCCCCCAGGAACACTGAAGCTTTCTTT.

The genes are TRBV28 and TRBJ1-4; 7 nucleotides agree with TRBD1. Per the germline V gene, CDR1 is MDHEN and CDR2 is SYDVKM. Losses at the gene ends were 10 bases for V and 4 bases for J; bases not matched to a gene: 9. This CDR3 comprises 14 residues. CDR3 in DNA: TGTGCCATCCAGAAGGGACAGCTTAATGAAAAACTGTTTTTT. Its protein is CAIQKGQLNEKLFF.

This clone was observed a handful of times. The chain joins TRBV9 to TRBJ1-6; D is undetermined. This CDR3 is 15 amino acids long. V dropped 0 bases and J dropped 6 bases, with 10 bases sitting between them. CDR1 SGDLS and CDR2 YYNGEE come from the germline V gene. The DNA of the CDR3 is TGTGCCAGCAGCGTAGACATAAATCCTAATTCACCCCTCCACTTT. It translates to CASSVDINPNSPLHF.

In this sample, this clone turned up once. The chain links TRBV5-1 to TRBJ1-2, with D perhaps TRBD1 (6 bases). The V end was cut by 4 bases, the J end by 2 bases, with 12 bases between. Germline V gene lookup returns CDR1 SGHRS and CDR2 YFSETQ. The CDR3 length is 14 residues. The CDR3 is CASSTDSWNYGYTF. DNA of the CDR3: TGCGCCAGCAGCACGGACAGTTGGAACTATGGCTACACCTTC.

This clone was counted a single time. CDR3 nucleotide sequence: TGTGCTTCAGGACTAGCGGAATTCTACAATGAGCAGTTCTTC. This sequence encodes CASGLAEFYNEQFF. The chain employs TRBV2 and TRBJ2-1; 10 bases agree with TRBD2. The CDR3 has 14 residues. Per germline, CDR1 SNHLY and CDR2 FYNNEI.

This clone showed up many times. The chain recombines TRBV30 with TRBJ1-4, with 7 nucleotides matching TRBD1. Per the germline V gene, CDR1 is GTSNPN and CDR2 is SVGIG (reference sequence). The CDR3 spans 15 residues. Trimming at V came to 0 bases and at J to 7 bases, leaving 8 bases not matched to a gene. This CDR3 is CAWSVSPGGGEKLFF. CDR3 sequence (DNA): TGTGCCTGGAGTGTATCCCCAGGGGGTGGTGAAAAACTGTTTTTT.